Listed below are T cell receptor beta chains from one sample, sequenced in a study of blood T cell repertoires in COVID-19. Some clones are missing from TCRdb's copy, which holds only in-frame ones; the method was immunoSEQ multiplex PCR. The table has over 400,000 clones, approximately 90% seen once. Sequences were obtained from peripheral blood. The receptors stem from a woman in her 30s with active or convalescent COVID-19. The conserved cysteine and the conserved F or W are not part of the CDR3 here.

v_call	j_call	cdr3_aa
TRBV30	TRBJ2-5	AWSAKGLAGQETQY
TRBV19	TRBJ1-2	ASSFQGRGS
TRBV10-2	TRBJ1-1	ASRNQGDTEAF
TRBV2	TRBJ1-2	ASGGTVYGYT
TRBV5-1	TRBJ2-2	ASSLVDINTGELF
TRBV7-9	TRBJ2-1	ASSFSVRDRMYNEQF
TRBV11-3	TRBJ2-3	ASSLAWTGDRGDTQY
TRBV24-1	TRBJ2-2	ATSDLASGSGELF
TRBV29-1	TRBJ1-1	SVSSRDRHTEAF
TRBV7-2	TRBJ1-5	ASSLGLQPQH
TRBV6-5	TRBJ1-2	ASSPGRIYGYT
TRBV6-6	TRBJ1-5	ASQGNSNQPQH
TRBV5-1	TRBJ2-1	ASSDLGLAGVNEQF
TRBV19	TRBJ1-3	ASSLHRYDSSSGNTIY
TRBV27	TRBJ1-2	ASSSYPSGIYGYT
TRBV5-1	TRBJ2-7	ASSQDIYEQY
TRBV10-1	TRBJ2-1	ASSESGARSLF
TRBV27	TRBJ1-5	ASGERGQPQH